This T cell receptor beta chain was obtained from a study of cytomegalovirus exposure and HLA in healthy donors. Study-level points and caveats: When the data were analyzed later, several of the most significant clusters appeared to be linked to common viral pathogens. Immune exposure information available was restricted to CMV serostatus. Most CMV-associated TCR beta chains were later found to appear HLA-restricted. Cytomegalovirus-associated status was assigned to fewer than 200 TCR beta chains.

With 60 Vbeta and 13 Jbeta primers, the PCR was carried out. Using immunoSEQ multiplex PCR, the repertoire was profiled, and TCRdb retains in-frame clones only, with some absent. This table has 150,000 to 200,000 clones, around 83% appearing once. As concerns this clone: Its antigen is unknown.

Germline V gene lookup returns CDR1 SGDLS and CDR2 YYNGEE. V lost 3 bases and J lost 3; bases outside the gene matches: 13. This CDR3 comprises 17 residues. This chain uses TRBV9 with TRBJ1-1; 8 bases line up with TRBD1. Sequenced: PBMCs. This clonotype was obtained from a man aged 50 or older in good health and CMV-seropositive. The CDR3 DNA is TGTGCCAGCAGCGGCCATTCGACAGGGGCTCAGGACACTGAAGCTTTCTTT. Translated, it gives CASSGHSTGAQDTEAFF.